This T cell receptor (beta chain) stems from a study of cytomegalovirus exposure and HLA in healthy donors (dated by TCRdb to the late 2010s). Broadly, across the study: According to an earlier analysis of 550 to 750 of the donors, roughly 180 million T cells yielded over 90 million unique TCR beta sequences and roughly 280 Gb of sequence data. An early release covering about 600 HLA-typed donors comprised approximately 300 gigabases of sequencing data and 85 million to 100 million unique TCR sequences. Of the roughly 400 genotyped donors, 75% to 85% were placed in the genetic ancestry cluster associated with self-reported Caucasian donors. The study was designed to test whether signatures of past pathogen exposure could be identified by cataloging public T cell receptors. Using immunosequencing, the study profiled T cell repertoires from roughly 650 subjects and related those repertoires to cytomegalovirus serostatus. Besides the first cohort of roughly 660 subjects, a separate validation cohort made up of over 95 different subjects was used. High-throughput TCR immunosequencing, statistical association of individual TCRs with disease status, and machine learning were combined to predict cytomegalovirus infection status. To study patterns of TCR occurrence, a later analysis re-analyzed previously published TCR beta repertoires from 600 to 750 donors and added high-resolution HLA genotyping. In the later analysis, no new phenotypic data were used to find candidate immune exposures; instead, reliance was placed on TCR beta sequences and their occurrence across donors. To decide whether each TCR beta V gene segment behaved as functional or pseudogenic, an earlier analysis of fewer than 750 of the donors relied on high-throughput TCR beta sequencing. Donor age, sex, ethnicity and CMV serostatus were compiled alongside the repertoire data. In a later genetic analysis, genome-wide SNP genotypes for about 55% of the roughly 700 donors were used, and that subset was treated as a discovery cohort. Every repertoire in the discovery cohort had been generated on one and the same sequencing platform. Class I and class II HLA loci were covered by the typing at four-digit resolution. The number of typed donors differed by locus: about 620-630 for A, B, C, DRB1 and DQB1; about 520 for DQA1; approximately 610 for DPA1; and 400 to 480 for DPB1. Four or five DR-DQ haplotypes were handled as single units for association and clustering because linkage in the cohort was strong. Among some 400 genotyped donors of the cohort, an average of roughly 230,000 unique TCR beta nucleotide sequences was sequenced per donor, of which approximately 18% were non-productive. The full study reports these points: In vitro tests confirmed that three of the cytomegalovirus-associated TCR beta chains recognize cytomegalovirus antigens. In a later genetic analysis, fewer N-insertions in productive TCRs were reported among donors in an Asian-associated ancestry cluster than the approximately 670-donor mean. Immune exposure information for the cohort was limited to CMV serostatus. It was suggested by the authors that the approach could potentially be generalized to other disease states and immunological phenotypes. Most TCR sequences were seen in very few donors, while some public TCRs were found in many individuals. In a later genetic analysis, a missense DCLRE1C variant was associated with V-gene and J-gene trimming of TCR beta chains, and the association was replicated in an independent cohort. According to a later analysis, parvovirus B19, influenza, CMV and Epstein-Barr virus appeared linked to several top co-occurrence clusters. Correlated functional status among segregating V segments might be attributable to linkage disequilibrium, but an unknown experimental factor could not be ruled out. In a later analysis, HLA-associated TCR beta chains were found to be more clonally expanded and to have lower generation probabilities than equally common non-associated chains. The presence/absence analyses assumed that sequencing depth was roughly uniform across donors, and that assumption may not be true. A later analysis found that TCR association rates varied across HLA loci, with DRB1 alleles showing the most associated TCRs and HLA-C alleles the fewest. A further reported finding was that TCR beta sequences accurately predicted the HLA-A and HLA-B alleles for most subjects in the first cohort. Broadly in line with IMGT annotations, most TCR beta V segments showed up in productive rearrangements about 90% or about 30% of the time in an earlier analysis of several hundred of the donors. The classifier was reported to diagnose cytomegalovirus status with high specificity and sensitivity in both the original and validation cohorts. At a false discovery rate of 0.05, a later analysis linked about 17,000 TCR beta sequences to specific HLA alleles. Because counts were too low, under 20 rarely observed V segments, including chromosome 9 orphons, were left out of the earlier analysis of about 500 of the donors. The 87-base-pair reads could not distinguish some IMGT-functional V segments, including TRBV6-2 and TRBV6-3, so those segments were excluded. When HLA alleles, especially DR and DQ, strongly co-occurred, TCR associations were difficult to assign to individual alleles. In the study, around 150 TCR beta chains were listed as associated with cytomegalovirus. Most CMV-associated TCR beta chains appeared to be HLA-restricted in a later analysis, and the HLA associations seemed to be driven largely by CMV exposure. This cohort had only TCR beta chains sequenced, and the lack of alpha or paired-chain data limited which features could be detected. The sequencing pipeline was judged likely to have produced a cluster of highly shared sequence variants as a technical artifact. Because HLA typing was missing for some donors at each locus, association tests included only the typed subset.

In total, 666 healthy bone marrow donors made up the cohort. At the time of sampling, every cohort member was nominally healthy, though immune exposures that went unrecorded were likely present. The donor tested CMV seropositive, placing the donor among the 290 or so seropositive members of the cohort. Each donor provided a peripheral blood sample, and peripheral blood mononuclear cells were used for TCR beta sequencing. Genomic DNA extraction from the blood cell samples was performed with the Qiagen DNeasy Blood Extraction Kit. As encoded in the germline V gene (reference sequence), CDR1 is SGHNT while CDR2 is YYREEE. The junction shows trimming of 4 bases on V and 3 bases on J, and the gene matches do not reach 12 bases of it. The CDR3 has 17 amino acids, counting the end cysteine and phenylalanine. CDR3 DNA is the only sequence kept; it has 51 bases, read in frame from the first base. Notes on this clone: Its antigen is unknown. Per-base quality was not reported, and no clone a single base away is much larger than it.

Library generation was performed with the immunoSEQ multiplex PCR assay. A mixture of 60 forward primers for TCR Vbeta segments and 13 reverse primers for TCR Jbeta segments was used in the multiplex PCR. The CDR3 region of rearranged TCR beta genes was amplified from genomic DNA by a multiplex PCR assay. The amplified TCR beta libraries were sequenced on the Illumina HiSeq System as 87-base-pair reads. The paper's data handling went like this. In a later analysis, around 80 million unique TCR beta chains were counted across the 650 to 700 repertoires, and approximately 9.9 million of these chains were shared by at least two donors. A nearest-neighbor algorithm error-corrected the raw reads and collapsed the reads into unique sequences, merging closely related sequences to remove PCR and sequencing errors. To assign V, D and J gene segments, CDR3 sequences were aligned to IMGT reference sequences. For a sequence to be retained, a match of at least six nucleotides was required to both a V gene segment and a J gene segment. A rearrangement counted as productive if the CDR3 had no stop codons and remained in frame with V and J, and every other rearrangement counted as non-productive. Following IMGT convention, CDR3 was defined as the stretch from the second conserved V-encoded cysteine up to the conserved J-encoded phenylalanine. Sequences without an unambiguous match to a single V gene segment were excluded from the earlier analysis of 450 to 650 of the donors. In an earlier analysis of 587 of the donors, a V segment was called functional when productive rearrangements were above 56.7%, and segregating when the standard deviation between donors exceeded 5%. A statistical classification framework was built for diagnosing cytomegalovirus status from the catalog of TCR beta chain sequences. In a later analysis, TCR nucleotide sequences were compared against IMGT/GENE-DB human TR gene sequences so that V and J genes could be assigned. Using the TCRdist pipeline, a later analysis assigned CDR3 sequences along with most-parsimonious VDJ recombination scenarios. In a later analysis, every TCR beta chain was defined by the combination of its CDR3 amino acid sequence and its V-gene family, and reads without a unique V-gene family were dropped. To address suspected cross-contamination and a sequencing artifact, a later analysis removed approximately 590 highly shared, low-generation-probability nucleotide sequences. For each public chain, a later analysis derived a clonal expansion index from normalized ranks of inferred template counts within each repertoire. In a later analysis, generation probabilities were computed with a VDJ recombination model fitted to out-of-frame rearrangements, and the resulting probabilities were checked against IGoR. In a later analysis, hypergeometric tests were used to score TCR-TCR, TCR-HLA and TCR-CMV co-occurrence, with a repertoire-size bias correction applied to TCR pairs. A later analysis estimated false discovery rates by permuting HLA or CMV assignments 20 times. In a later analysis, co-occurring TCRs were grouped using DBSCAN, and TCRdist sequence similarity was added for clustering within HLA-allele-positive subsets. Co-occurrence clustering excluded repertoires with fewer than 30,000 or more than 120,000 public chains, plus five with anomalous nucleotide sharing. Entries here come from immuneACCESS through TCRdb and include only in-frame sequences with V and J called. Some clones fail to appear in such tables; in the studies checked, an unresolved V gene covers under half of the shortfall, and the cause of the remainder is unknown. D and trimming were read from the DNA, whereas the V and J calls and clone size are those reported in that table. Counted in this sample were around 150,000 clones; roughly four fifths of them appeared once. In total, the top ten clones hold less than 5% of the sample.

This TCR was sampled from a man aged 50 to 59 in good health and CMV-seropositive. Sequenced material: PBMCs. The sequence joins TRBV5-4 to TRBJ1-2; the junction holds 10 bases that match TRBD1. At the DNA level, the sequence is TGTGCCAGCAGCCCTGGCCGGGACAGGGGTATTGACTATGGCTACACCTTC. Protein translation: CASSPGRDRGIDYGYTF.